This entry describes one T cell receptor beta chain. Its antigen is currently unknown. Losses at the gene ends were 4 bases for V and 4 bases for J; bases not matched to a gene: 4. The V gene's germline CDR1 is LGHNA and CDR2 YSLEER. The CDR3 totals 14 residues. Assay: immunoSEQ multiplex PCR; the TCRdb copy retains only in-frame clones and omits some. The table shows 120,000 or so clones, with about 90% occurring only once. This entry comes from a study of cytomegalovirus exposure and HLA in healthy donors. Overall study: In a later analysis, it was reported that the roughly 120 validation repertoires had been produced on the same platform as the 550 to 700 repertoires belonging to the first cohort.

General study results and limits: Rare sequences made up most TCRs, while some public TCRs were found in many donors.

The source material was PBMCs. The TCR comes from a woman under 30 in good health and CMV-seronegative. The rearrangement uses TRBV4-3 and TRBJ1-2; the match to TRBD1 covers 9 bases. CDR3 in amino acids: CASSPGTGTYGYTF. The CDR3 DNA follows: TGCGCCAGCAGCCCGGGGACAGGGACCTATGGCTACACCTTC.